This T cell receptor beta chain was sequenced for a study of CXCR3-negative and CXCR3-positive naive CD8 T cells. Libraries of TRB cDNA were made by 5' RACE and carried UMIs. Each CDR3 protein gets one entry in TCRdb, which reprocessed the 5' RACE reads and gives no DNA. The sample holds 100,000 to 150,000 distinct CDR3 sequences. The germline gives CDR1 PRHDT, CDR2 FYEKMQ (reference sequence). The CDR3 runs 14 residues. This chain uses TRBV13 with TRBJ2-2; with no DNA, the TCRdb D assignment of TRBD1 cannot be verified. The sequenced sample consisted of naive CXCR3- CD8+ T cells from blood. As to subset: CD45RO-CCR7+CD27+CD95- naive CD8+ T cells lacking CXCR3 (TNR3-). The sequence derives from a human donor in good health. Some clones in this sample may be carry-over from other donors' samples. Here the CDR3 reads CASSLRGFAGELFF.